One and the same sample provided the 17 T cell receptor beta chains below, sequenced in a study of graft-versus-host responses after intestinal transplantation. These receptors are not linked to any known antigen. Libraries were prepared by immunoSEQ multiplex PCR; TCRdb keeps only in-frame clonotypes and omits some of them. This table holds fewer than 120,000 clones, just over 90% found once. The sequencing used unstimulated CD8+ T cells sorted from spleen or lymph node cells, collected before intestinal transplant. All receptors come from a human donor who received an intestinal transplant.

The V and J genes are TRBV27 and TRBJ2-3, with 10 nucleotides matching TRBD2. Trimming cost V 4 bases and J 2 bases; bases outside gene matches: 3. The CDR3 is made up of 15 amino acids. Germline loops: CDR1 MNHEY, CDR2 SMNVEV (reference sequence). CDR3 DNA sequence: TGTGCCAGCAGTTCTAGCGGGAGCCCCACAGATACGCAGTATTTT. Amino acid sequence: CASSSSGSPTDTQYF.

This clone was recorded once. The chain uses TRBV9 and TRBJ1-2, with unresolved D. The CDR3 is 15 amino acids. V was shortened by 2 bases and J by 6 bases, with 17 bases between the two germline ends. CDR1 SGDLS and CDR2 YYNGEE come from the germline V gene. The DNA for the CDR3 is TGTGCCAGCAGCGTCAGCTCAATAGGGAAGGATGGCTACACCTTC. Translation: CASSVSSIGKDGYTF.

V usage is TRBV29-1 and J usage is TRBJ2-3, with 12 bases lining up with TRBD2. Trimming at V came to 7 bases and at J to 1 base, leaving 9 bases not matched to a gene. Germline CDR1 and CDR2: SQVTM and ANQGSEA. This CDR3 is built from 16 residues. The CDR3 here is CSGIRTSGTRTDTQYF. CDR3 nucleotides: TGCAGCGGGATCCGGACTAGCGGGACTCGCACAGATACGCAGTATTTT.

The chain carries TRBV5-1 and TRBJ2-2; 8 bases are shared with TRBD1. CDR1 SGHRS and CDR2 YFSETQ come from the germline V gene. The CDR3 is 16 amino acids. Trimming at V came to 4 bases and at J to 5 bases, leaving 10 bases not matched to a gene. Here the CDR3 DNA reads TGCGCCAGCAGCCAACTGGTAACAGGGGGAACCGGGGAGCTGTTTTTT. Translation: CASSQLVTGGTGELFF.

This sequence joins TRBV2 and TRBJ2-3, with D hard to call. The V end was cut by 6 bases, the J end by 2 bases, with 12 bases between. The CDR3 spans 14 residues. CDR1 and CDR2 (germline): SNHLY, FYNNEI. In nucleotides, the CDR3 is TGTGCCAGCAGGGGAAGTCGTTTCACAGATACGCAGTATTTT. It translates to CASRGSRFTDTQYF.

The CDR3 nucleotides read TGTGCCAGCAGCCGGACGACTAGCCAACCTTACTTC. It encodes CASSRTTSQPYF. This chain connects TRBV11-2 to TRBJ2-5, with TRBD2 matching 7 bases. This CDR3 region has 12 residues. In germline, CDR1 is SGHAT, CDR2 FQNNGV. J was trimmed by 14 bases and V by 5 bases; bases with no gene match: 11.

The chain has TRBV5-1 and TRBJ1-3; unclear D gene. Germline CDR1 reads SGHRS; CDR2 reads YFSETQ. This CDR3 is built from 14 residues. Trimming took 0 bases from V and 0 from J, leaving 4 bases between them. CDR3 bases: TGCGCCAGCAGCTTGGACTTCTCTGGAAACACCATATATTTT. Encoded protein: CASSLDFSGNTIYF.

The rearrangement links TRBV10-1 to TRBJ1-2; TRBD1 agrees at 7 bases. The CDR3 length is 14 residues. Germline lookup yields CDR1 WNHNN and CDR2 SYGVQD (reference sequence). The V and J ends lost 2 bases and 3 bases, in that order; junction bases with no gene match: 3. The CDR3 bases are TGCGCCAGCAGTGAGACAGGGACAGACTATGGCTACACCTTC. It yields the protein CASSETGTDYGYTF.

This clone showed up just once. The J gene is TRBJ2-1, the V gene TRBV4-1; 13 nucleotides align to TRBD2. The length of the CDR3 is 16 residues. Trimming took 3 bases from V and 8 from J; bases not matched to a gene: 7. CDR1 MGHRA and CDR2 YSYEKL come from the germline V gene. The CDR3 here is CASSQTGLAGPHEQFF. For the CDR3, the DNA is TGCGCCAGCAGCCAGACGGGACTAGCGGGACCCCATGAGCAGTTCTTC.

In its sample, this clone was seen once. CDR3 bases: TGCAGTGCTCAGGCGGGGGCCTACACCTTC. Its protein is CSAQAGAYTF. V and J are TRBV20-1 and TRBJ1-2; D is perhaps TRBD1 (6 bases). The V gene's germline CDR1 is DFQATT and CDR2 SNEGSKA (reference sequence). The V end was cut by 5 bases, the J end by 10 bases, with 11 bases between. The CDR3 runs 10 residues.

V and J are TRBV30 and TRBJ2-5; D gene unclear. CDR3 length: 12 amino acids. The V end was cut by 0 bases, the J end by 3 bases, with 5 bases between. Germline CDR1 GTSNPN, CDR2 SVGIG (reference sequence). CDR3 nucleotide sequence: TGTGCCTGGAGTGTCGTGGAAGAGACCCAGTACTTC. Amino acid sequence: CAWSVVEETQYF.

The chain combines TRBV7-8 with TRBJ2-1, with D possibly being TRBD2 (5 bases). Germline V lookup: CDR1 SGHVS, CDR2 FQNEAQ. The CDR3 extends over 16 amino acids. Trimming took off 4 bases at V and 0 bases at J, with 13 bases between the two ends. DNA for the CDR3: TGTGCCAGCAGCTCGCGTGACTATCGCTCCTACAATGAGCAGTTCTTC. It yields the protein CASSSRDYRSYNEQFF.

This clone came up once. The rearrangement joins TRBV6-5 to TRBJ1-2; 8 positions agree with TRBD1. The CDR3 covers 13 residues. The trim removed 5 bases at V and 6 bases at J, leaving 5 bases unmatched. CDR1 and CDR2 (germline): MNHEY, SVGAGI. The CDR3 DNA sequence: TGTGCCAGCAGTGAAACAGGGGGGGATGGCTACACCTTC. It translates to CASSETGGDGYTF.

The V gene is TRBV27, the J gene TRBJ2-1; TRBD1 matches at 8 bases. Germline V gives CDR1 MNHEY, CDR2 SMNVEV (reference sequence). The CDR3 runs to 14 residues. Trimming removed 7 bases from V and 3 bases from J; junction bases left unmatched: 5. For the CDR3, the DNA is TGTGCCAGCAATCCACAGGGGGACTACAATGAGCAGTTCTTC. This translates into CASNPQGDYNEQFF.

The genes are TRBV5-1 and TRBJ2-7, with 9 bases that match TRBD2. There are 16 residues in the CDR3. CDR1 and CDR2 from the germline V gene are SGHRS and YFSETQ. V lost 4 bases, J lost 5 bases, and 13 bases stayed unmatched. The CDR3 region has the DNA TGCGCCAGCAGCCCATCGGAGGGCGGGGGGGGAGACGAGCAGTACTTC. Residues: CASSPSEGGGGDEQYF.

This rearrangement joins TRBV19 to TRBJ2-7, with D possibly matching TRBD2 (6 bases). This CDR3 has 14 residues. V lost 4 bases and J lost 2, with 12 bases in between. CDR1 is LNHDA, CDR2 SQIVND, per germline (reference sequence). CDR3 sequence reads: CASSSGGDPYEQYF. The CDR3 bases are TGTGCCAGTAGTAGTGGAGGGGACCCCTACGAGCAGTACTTC.

The CDR3 nucleotides read TGTGCCAGCAGCGTAGGGTTCAGTCCTACTTACAATGAGCAGTTCTTC. Its protein product is CASSVGFSPTYNEQFF. The chain uses TRBV9 and TRBJ2-1; no reliable D call. This CDR3 has 16 residues. CDR1 is SGDLS, CDR2 YYNGEE, per germline. V was clipped by 0 bases and J by 4 bases, with 14 bases between them.